Listed here are 21 T cell receptor beta chains from one sample, sequenced in a study of T cell changes during pregnancy in multiple sclerosis (dated by TCRdb to between 2019 and 2020). Libraries were built with the immunoSEQ multiplex PCR assay. Sourced from immuneACCESS, this table was stored by TCRdb with only in-frame sequences that have V and J called. A share of the clones is absent; for the studies checked, an unresolved V gene accounts for under half, and the remainder has no known explanation. The sample table holds fewer than 85,000 clones, of which under 95% were seen once. The ten largest clones represent 2.5% to 3% of the sample. The sequencing used peripheral blood, collected after pregnancy. These receptors all stem from a female donor in good health, enrolled as a control in a pregnancy study.

The chain carries TRBV5-6 and TRBJ2-3; perhaps TRBD1 as D (5 bases). The V end lost 4 bases, the J end lost 4 bases, and 13 bases lay between the germline ends. CDR1 is SGHDT and CDR2 is YYEEEE in the germline V gene. This CDR3 has 14 amino acids. The CDR3 bases are TGTGCCAGCAGCATACCTAGGGGTCCAGATACGCAGTATTTT. Translating it yields CASSIPRGPDTQYF.

The chain uses TRBV11-2 and TRBJ1-4, with TRBD1 identical over 10 bases. The CDR3 has 15 residues. The V gene's germline CDR1 is SGHAT and CDR2 FQNNGV. V shed 5 bases and J 8 bases; nucleotides not matched to a gene: 8. CDR3 sequence (DNA): TGTGCCAGCAGCGTGGGACAGGGGATAGGCGAAAAACTGTTTTTT. This sequence encodes CASSVGQGIGEKLFF.

The rearrangement uses TRBV28 and TRBJ2-7, with 9 bases lining up with TRBD1. V lost 5 bases and J lost 3; bases outside the gene matches: 5. There are 14 residues in the CDR3. The germline CDR1 and CDR2 sequences are MDHEN and SYDVKM. CDR3 residues: CASSMTGGSYEQYF. CDR3 coding DNA: TGTGCCAGCAGTATGACAGGGGGTAGCTACGAGCAGTACTTC.

This chain uses TRBV18 with TRBJ2-1; 11 nucleotides line up with TRBD2. Germline CDR1 and CDR2: KGHSH and LQKENI. The CDR3 contains 14 residues. After removal of 6 bases from V and 10 bases from J, the junction contained 8 bases not matched to a gene. The CDR3 loop reads CASSGGLAAAEQFF. CDR3 nucleotides: TGTGCCAGCTCCGGGGGACTAGCGGCGGCCGAGCAGTTCTTC.

The gene calls are TRBV5-5 and TRBJ1-2, with 7 bases fitting TRBD1. Germline CDR1 reads SGHKS; CDR2 reads YYEKEE (reference sequence). This CDR3 contains 13 residues. V lost 4 bases, J lost 3 bases, and 3 bases stayed unmatched. In nucleotides, the CDR3 is TGTGCCAGCAGCCTCAGGGGGGACTATGGCTACACCTTC. It translates to CASSLRGDYGYTF.

This clone has just one count. The chain combines TRBV2 with TRBJ2-1; maybe TRBD1 (6 bases). V lost 6 bases and J lost 10, with 16 bases in between. Per the germline V gene, CDR1 is SNHLY and CDR2 is FYNNEI. The CDR3 consists of 13 residues. DNA of the CDR3: TGTGCCAGCAGATCCACAGGGTTTGCCGAGCAGTTCTTC. It yields the protein CASRSTGFAEQFF. Variable domain in full (rest from reference TRBV2 and TRBJ2-1): EPEVTQTPSHQVTQMGQEVILRCVPISNHLYFYWYRQILGQKVEFLVSFYNNEISEKSEIFDDQFSVERPDGSNFTLKIRSTKLEDSAMYFCASRSTGFAEQFFGPGTRLTVL.

This clone was counted between two and nine times. This chain links TRBV7-2 with TRBJ2-3, with TRBD2 identical over 11 bases. J gave up 6 bases and V 3 bases, and 5 bases lay outside the gene matches. This CDR3 is 15 amino acids long. CDR1 SGHTA and CDR2 FQGNSA come from the germline V gene. The chain's CDR3 is CASSLRLAGSDTQYF. The CDR3 DNA sequence: TGTGCCAGCAGCTTGAGACTAGCGGGATCGGATACGCAGTATTTT.

About this clone: Other DNA sequences in the sample encode the same CDR3. The V call is TRBV6-5, the J call TRBJ2-7; TRBD1 matches at 8 bases. The CDR3 extends over 14 amino acids. Germline assignment: CDR1 MNHEY and CDR2 SVGAGI. V trimming: 6 bases; J trimming: 3 bases; junction bases outside the gene matches: 7. CDR3 sequence (DNA): TGTGCCAGCAGCCCTGGGACAGGAAACTACGAGCAGTACTTC. Its protein product is CASSPGTGNYEQYF.

The V gene is TRBV20-1, the J gene TRBJ1-1, with D possibly TRBD1 on 6 matching bases. This CDR3 is 10 amino acids long. In germline, CDR1 is DFQATT, CDR2 SNEGSKA (reference sequence). The V and J ends lost 6 bases and 10 bases respectively, with 12 bases between them. The CDR3 DNA reads as TGCAGTGCGCCCAGGGGAACAGCTTTCTTT. This sequence encodes CSAPRGTAFF.

CDR3: CASSFGETNEKLFF. The CDR3 DNA sequence: TGCGCCAGCAGCTTCGGGGAAACTAATGAAAAACTGTTTTTT. This chain connects TRBV5-1 to TRBJ1-4; D is unclear. The germline V and J ends were trimmed by 2 bases and 1 base, with 6 bases remaining between them. Germline V gene data show CDR1 as SGHRS and CDR2 as YFSETQ. There are 14 residues in the CDR3.

The rearrangement uses TRBV11-3 and TRBJ2-2, with a weak D call TRBD1 (5 bases). Germline V gene data show CDR1 as SGHNT and CDR2 as YENEEA. The CDR3 is made up of 15 amino acids. V was clipped by 1 base and J by 8 bases, with 14 bases between them. The CDR3 sequence: CASSLALQGAGELFF. The DNA for the CDR3 is TGTGCCAGCAGCTTAGCCCTGCAAGGGGCGGGGGAGCTGTTTTTT.

This chain connects TRBV7-3 to TRBJ2-1; 8 bases fit TRBD2. The CDR3 length is 17 residues. From germline, CDR1 is SGHTA and CDR2 FQGTGA. Trimming removed 5 bases from V and 1 base from J; junction bases left unmatched: 10. CDR3 coding DNA: TGTGCCAGCAGCCTCCCGTGGGAGCGGGAGTCCTACAATGAGCAGTTCTTC. Translating gives CASSLPWERESYNEQFF.

J is TRBJ2-7 and V is TRBV4-1, with D possibly being TRBD2 (6 bases). V lost 0 bases to trimming and J lost 4 bases, with 13 bases between them. Looked up from germline, CDR1 is MGHRA and CDR2 is YSYEKL. This CDR3 contains 15 residues. The CDR3 DNA sequence: TGCGCCAGCAGCCAAGATGTGAGGGACTTGTACGAGCAGTACTTC. As protein: CASSQDVRDLYEQYF.

The chain recombines TRBV9 with TRBJ2-3, with a tentative D call TRBD2 (5 bases). In germline, CDR1 is SGDLS, CDR2 YYNGEE. The CDR3 has 13 amino acids. V was shortened by 2 bases and J by 6 bases, with 10 bases between the two germline ends. CDR3 in DNA: TGTGCCAGCAGCGTCGAGGGAGCGGATACGCAGTATTTT. Amino acid sequence: CASSVEGADTQYF.

The chain joins TRBV29-1 to TRBJ2-1, with 8 bases aligning to TRBD1. The ends lost 5 bases at V and 4 bases at J; junction bases unmatched: 4. Germline V lookup: CDR1 SQVTM, CDR2 ANQGSEA. The CDR3 is made up of 13 amino acids. The CDR3: CSVSGGGYNEQFF. The DNA for the CDR3 is TGCAGCGTTTCAGGGGGCGGTTACAATGAGCAGTTCTTC.

The rearrangement links TRBV27 to TRBJ2-5; 10 bases are a match to TRBD2. V shed 6 bases, J shed 5 bases, and the junction held 12 bases outside the gene matches. CDR1 and CDR2 (germline): MNHEY, SMNVEV (reference sequence). The CDR3 extends over 16 amino acids. The CDR3 region has the DNA TGTGCCAGCAGATCGGTCTCTAGCGGGAGTATCGAGACCCAGTACTTC. Translating it yields CASRSVSSGSIETQYF.

The rearrangement uses TRBV4-1 and TRBJ1-2; possibly TRBD1 for D (5 bases). This CDR3 region has 16 residues. The V end was cut by 2 bases, the J end by 3 bases, with 16 bases between. Germline V gene data show CDR1 as MGHRA and CDR2 as YSYEKL. The DNA of the CDR3 is TGCGCCAGCAGCCAATCTACAAGGGGTGTAGACTATGGCTACACCTTC. It specifies CASSQSTRGVDYGYTF.

The J gene is TRBJ2-1, the V gene TRBV10-2; 10 positions match TRBD2. This CDR3 is 16 amino acids long. The V and J ends lost 7 bases and 2 bases, in that order; junction bases with no gene match: 8. In germline, CDR1 is WSHSY, CDR2 SAAADI. The CDR3 DNA reads TGCGCCAGCATGCCCCAAAGCGGGGGGGCCTACAATGAGCAGTTCTTC. This codes for CASMPQSGGAYNEQFF.

The V and J genes are TRBV5-4 and TRBJ2-1; D ambiguous. The CDR3 has 11 amino acids. From germline, CDR1 is SGHNT and CDR2 YYREEE (reference sequence). Between the trimmed V and J ends, which lost 3 bases and 5 bases, there was a span of 3 bases. The CDR3 DNA is TGTGCCAGCAGCTCGGACAATGAGCAGTTCTTC. Translated, it gives CASSSDNEQFF. The variable domain in full, with the rest retrieved from reference TRBV5-4 and TRBJ2-1, is ETGVTQSPTHLIKTRGQQVTLRCSSQSGHNTVSWYQQALGQGPQFIFQYYREEENGRGNFPPRFSGLQFPNYSSELNVNALELDDSALYLCASSSDNEQFFGPGTRLTVL.

This rearrangement joins TRBV5-8 to TRBJ1-2; no clear D gene. The CDR3 extends over 11 amino acids. V was shortened by 2 bases and J by 7 bases, with 6 bases between the two germline ends. The germline V gene has CDR1 SGHTS and CDR2 YDEGEE. The CDR3 DNA reads TGTGCCAGCAGCTTTGTAGTTGGCTACACCTTC. Encoded protein: CASSFVVGYTF.

V usage is TRBV20-1 and J usage is TRBJ2-5; D is uncertain. This CDR3 is built from 11 residues. The V gene lost 3 bases and the J gene lost 3 bases, with 5 bases spanning the gap. Germline assignment: CDR1 DFQATT and CDR2 SNEGSKA (reference sequence). The CDR3 DNA sequence: TGCAGTGCTAGCGTAGAAGAGACCCAGTACTTC. Translated, it gives CSASVEETQYF.